Listed here are 7 T cell receptor beta chains from one sample, sequenced in a study of T cell responses to AZD1222 COVID-19 vaccine. Some clones are missing from TCRdb's copy, which holds only in-frame ones; the method was immunoSEQ multiplex PCR. The sample carries nearly 90,000 clones, about 91% recorded once. The sample was peripheral blood, taken 28 days after the second AZD1222 dose. These receptor sequences come from an adult who received the AZD1222 COVID-19 vaccine.

The V call is TRBV30, the J call TRBJ1-5; 7 nucleotides agree with TRBD1. Germline values: CDR1 GTSNPN, CDR2 SVGIG (reference sequence). This CDR3 is 13 amino acids long. V lost 5 bases to trimming and J lost 0 bases; unmatched junction nucleotides: 1. As DNA, the CDR3 is TGTGCCTGGGACAGGGATAGCAATCAGCCCCAGCATTTT. It yields the protein CAWDRDSNQPQHF.

The chain couples TRBV2 to TRBJ2-1, with D possibly matching TRBD2 (6 bases). V was pared by 8 bases and J by 8 bases, with 13 bases between. Germline CDR1 is SNHLY and CDR2 is FYNNEI. This CDR3 is built from 12 residues. The CDR3 coding sequence is TGTGCCAGCCGGGGCGGGGTCGATGAGCAGTTCTTC. Translating gives CASRGGVDEQFF.

The chain joins TRBV18 to TRBJ1-1; D perhaps matches TRBD1 (6 bases). Germline V CDR1 and CDR2: KGHSH, LQKENI. Trimming took off 0 bases at V and 1 base at J, with 9 bases between the two ends. This CDR3 has 15 amino acids. DNA for the CDR3: TGTGCCAGCTCACCACCGGGGGGCGGGAACACTGAAGCTTTCTTT. Encoded protein: CASSPPGGGNTEAFF.

The chain recombines TRBV3-1 (or the pseudogene TRBV3-2) with TRBJ1-2; D may be TRBD1 (6 bases). In germline, CDR1 is LGHDT, CDR2 YNNKEL (reference sequence). This CDR3 region has 15 residues. V was pared by 0 bases and J by 4 bases, with 12 bases between. The CDR3 DNA reads TGTGCCAGCAGCCAAGATGACGGGGGGCGCTATGGCTACACCTTC. Its translation: CASSQDDGGRYGYTF.

The chain combines TRBV5-5 with TRBJ1-2; D perhaps matches TRBD1 (5 bases). There are 14 residues in the CDR3. CDR1 is SGHKS and CDR2 is YYEKEE in the germline V gene (reference sequence). The ends were cut back, 4 bases at V and 4 bases at J, with 14 bases in the middle. CDR3 amino acids: CASSPLGVSYGYTF. In nucleotides, the CDR3 is TGTGCCAGCAGCCCTTTGGGGGTTAGCTATGGCTACACCTTC. Full variable domain (rest looked up from reference TRBV5-5 and TRBJ1-2): DAGVTQSPTHLIKTRGQQVTLRCSPISGHKSVSWYQQVLGQGPQFIFQYYEKEERGRGNFPDRFSARQFPNYSSELNVNALLLGDSALYLCASSPLGVSYGYTFGSGTRLTVV.

This clone was found a few times. The J gene is TRBJ1-6, the V gene TRBV5-4; TRBD1 might be the D (6 bases). Trimming took 4 bases from V and 5 from J, leaving 10 bases between them. CDR1 and CDR2 (germline): SGHNT, YYREEE (reference sequence). The CDR3 covers 14 residues. DNA of the CDR3: TGTGCCAGCAGCCTGGACAGAGATAATTCACCCCTCCACTTT. Translating it yields CASSLDRDNSPLHF.

The chain joins TRBV15 to TRBJ1-2; perhaps TRBD1 as D (5 bases). Germline V gene lookup returns CDR1 LNHNV and CDR2 YYDKDF (reference sequence). V was shortened by 0 bases and J by 2 bases, with 10 bases between the two germline ends. This CDR3 spans 15 amino acids. This CDR3 reads CATSRDLTANYGYTF. CDR3 nucleotide sequence: TGTGCCACCAGCAGAGATTTGACAGCCAACTATGGCTACACCTTC.